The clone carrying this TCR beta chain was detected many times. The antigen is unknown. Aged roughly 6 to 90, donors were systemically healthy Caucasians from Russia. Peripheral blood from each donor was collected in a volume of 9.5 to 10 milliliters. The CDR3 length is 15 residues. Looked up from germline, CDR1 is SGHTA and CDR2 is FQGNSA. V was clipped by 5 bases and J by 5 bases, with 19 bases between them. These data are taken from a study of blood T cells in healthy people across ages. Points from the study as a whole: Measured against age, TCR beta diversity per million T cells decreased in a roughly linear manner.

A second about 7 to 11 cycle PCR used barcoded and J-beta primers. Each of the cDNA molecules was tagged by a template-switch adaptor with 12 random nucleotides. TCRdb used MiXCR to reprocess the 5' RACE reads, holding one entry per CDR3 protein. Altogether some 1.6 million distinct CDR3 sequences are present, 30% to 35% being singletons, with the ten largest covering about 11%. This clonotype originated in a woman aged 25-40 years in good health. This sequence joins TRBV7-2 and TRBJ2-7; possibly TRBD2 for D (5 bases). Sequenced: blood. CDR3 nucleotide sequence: TGTGCCAGCAGCACCGGGGTAATTTCCCCCAACGAGCAGTACTTC. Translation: CASSTGVISPNEQYF.